The 29 T cell receptor beta chains in this list originate from one sample, sequenced in a study of breast tumors, draining lymph nodes, adjacent tissues. In TCRdb, the multiplex PCR reads were re-called with MiXCR into one record per CDR3 protein. Among about 21,000 distinct CDR3 sequences listed, 41% were seen once. The sample was breast tumor tissue. Source of these receptors: a female donor with breast cancer. Some clones in this sample may be carry-over from other donors' samples.

This clonotype was seen at least ten times. The J gene is TRBJ2-7, the V gene TRBV6-1, with D unclear. Germline V gives CDR1 MNHNS, CDR2 SASEGT. CDR3 length: 13 amino acids. The V and J ends lost 6 bases and 2 bases respectively, with 11 bases between them. This CDR3 reads CASSGVEPYEQYF. The CDR3, as DNA: TGTGCCAGCAGCGGAGTCGAGCCCTACGAGCAGTACTTC.

Notes on this clonotype: One junction end does not reproduce the germline sequence, and a read error may be involved. The gene calls are TRBV20-1 and TRBJ2-7, with 8 bases identical to TRBD2. Looked up from germline, CDR1 is DFQATT and CDR2 is SNEGSKA (reference sequence). The CDR3 totals 18 residues. CDR3 in DNA: TGCAGTGCCTCTGTCGGGGGGGCCTTGACTAGCGTGACTAGAGAGCGGTACTTC. It translates to CSASVGGALTSVTRERYF.

J is TRBJ1-3 and V is TRBV5-1; TRBD1 matches 10 bases. CDR3 length equals 15 residues. CDR1 is SGHRS, CDR2 YFSETQ, per germline. V gave up 0 bases and J gave up 9 bases; unmatched junction bases: 6. The CDR3: CASSLGTGGESTIYF. In nucleotides, the CDR3 is TGCGCCAGCAGCTTGGGGACAGGGGGAGAAAGCACCATATATTTT.

The table lists this clonotype with many counts. This sequence joins TRBV24-1 and TRBJ2-1; D tentatively fits TRBD1 or TRBD2 (5 bases each). Trimming removed 3 bases at V and 5 bases at J, with 10 bases between. Germline V gene lookup returns CDR1 KGHDR and CDR2 SFDVKD. This CDR3 is built from 14 residues. The CDR3 nucleotides read TGTGCCACCAGTGATGTGGGACCGAACAATGAGCAGTTCTTC. This sequence encodes CATSDVGPNNEQFF.

This chain links TRBV4-1 with TRBJ2-1; D unclear. Germline-derived CDR1 and CDR2 are MGHRA and YSYEKL. V was shortened by 2 bases and J by 8 bases, with 7 bases between the two germline ends. The CDR3 is made up of 12 amino acids. CDR3 DNA: TGCGCCAGCAGCCAATCTGGCGATGAGCAGTTCTTC. Its translation is CASSQSGDEQFF.

The genes are TRBV11-2 and TRBJ1-2, with D possibly matching TRBD1 (5 bases). The CDR3 has 16 amino acids. V was cut by 1 base and J by 4 bases, with 16 bases left in between. Germline CDR1 is SGHAT and CDR2 is FQNNGV. In DNA form, the CDR3 reads TGTGCCAGCAGCTTAGGGGGCAGGGAGAGTTCCTATGGCTACACCTTC. It is translated as CASSLGGRESSYGYTF.

This clonotype was counted at least ten times. The genes are TRBV12-3 or TRBV12-4 and TRBJ2-3; unclear D gene. Trimming shortened V by 8 bases and J by 6 bases, and 18 bases separated the two germline ends. This CDR3 has 14 residues. The CDR3 here is CASRFSQSSDTQYF. CDR3 DNA: TGTGCCAGCCGATTTTCACAGAGCAGCGATACGCAGTATTTT.

This rearrangement joins TRBV19 to TRBJ1-5, with D unresolved. Germline assignment: CDR1 LNHDA and CDR2 SQIVND (reference sequence). The CDR3 spans 14 residues. Trimming pared 7 bases from V and 2 bases from J, leaving 12 bases between. The CDR3 spells CASNPGRRNQPQHF. For the CDR3, the DNA is TGTGCCAGTAACCCCGGTCGGCGCAATCAGCCCCAGCATTTT.

This clonotype was detected a few times. The rearrangement joins TRBV3-1 to TRBJ2-7; D remains ambiguous. Trimming cost V 4 bases and J 4 bases, with 17 bases left between them. Germline V gene data show CDR1 as LGHDT and CDR2 as YNNKEL (reference sequence). This CDR3 is built from 15 residues. The CDR3 nucleotides are TGTGCCAGCAGCCTAAATCCGGATGGGGTTTACGAGCAGTACTTC. Translated: CASSLNPDGVYEQYF.

There are a few counts of this clonotype. The genes are TRBV30 and TRBJ2-1, with D perhaps TRBD1 (6 bases). The V end was cut by 3 bases, the J end by 3 bases, with 24 bases between. Per the germline V gene, CDR1 is GTSNPN and CDR2 is SVGIG (reference sequence). The length of the CDR3 is 18 residues. The CDR3 bases are TGTGCCTGGAGGAAGGACCCCAGCAGGACAGTCCTCTACAATGAGCAGTTCTTC. Protein sequence: CAWRKDPSRTVLYNEQFF. The full variable domain, with the rest looked up from reference TRBV30 and TRBJ2-1, is SQTIHQWPATLVQPVGSPLSLECTVEGTSNPNLYWYRQAAGRGLQLLFYSVGIGQISSEVPQNLSASRPQDRQFILSSKKLLLSDSGFYLCAWRKDPSRTVLYNEQFFGPGTRLTVL.

CDR3 residues: CSVPTALHGYTF. In DNA, the CDR3 is TGCAGCGTTCCGACCGCGCTGCATGGCTACACCTTC. The V gene is TRBV29-1, the J gene TRBJ1-2, with D hard to call. The CDR3 length is 12 residues. Trimming removed 5 bases from V and 6 bases from J, with 13 bases in between. Germline V CDR1 and CDR2: SQVTM, ANQGSEA.

The table lists this clonotype with many counts. The junction departs from germline at one end; a sequencing error may be responsible. J is TRBJ2-7 and V is TRBV14; D remains ambiguous. The CDR3 extends over 13 amino acids. The germline CDR1 and CDR2 sequences are SGHDN and FVKESK. Here the CDR3 reads CASSHGFSHEQYF. DNA for the CDR3: TGTGCCAGCAGCCACGGGTTCTCCCACGAGCAGTACTTC.

The chain employs TRBV5-1 and TRBJ2-6; unclear D gene. The CDR3 has 14 residues. V lost 6 bases, J lost 2 bases, and 9 bases lay in between. The V gene's germline CDR1 is SGHRS and CDR2 YFSETQ. The DNA for the CDR3 is TGCGCCAGCACGCCAGCGACTGGGGCCAACGTCCTGACTTTC. Amino acids: CASTPATGANVLTF.

The V call is TRBV5-1, the J call TRBJ2-6; D is unclear. Germline V gives CDR1 SGHRS, CDR2 YFSETQ. V was pared by 4 bases and J by 0 bases, with 11 bases between. The CDR3 consists of 16 residues. The CDR3 DNA follows: TGCGCCAGCAGCCCGGACGGAAGCTCTGGGGCCAACGTCCTGACTTTC. Its protein is CASSPDGSSGANVLTF.

This clonotype came up many times. The chain is built from TRBV10-3 and TRBJ1-6, with D maybe TRBD1 (6 bases). V was pared by 4 bases and J by 8 bases, with 9 bases between. Germline CDR1 and CDR2: ENHRY and SYGVKD. The CDR3 length is 13 residues. CDR3 loop: CAISGKGDSPLHF. DNA of the CDR3: TGTGCCATCAGTGGGAAGGGGGATTCACCCCTCCACTTT.

This clonotype was seen repeatedly, ten times or more. Given the absence of the conserved phenylalanine or tryptophan at the CDR3 end, a read error is likely. This sequence joins TRBV7-6 and TRBJ2-5; 14 bases map to TRBD2. The V and J ends lost 5 bases and 8 bases, in that order; junction bases with no gene match: 4. The CDR3 covers 14 residues. Germline V gene sequence: CDR1 SGHVS, CDR2 FNYEAQ. CDR3 region: CASSPGLAGETQYL. The CDR3 DNA is TGTGCCAGCAGCCCGGGACTAGCGGGGGAAACCCAGTACCTC.

This clonotype was recorded many times. The CDR3 sequence is CAWSEGQVYNEQFF. DNA for the CDR3: TGTGCCTGGAGTGAGGGACAGGTCTACAATGAGCAGTTCTTC. The genes are TRBV30 and TRBJ2-1; TRBD1 agrees at 8 bases. The CDR3 has 14 amino acids. CDR1 GTSNPN and CDR2 SVGIG come from the germline V gene (reference sequence). J lost 3 bases, V lost 1 base, and 2 bases had no gene match.

With regard to this clonotype: The junction differs from germline at one of its ends, possibly a read error. The chain combines TRBV20-1 with TRBJ1-3; D not resolved. The CDR3 loop spans 14 amino acids. The V gene's germline CDR1 is DFQATT and CDR2 SNEGSKA (reference sequence). The CDR3 DNA reads as TGCAGTGCTAATAAATTAAACTCTGGAACCACCATATATTTT. Its translation is CSANKLNSGTTIYF.

At least ten counts were recorded for this clonotype. This may arise from a read error, as a much more abundant clone is one base away. The chain couples TRBV12-3 or TRBV12-4 to TRBJ2-5; TRBD2 matches 8 bases. Germline trimming cut 4 bases from V and 5 bases from J; bases unmatched to any gene: 6. The CDR3 length is 14 residues. CDR3 in amino acids: CASSCGSGTETQYF. CDR3 in DNA: TGTGCCAGCAGTTGCGGTAGCGGGACGGAGACCCAGTACTTC.

This clonotype was recorded at least ten times. This sequence joins TRBV20-1 and TRBJ2-5; TRBD2 might be the D (7 bases). Germline V gives CDR1 DFQATT, CDR2 SNEGSKA (reference sequence). The V end lost 3 bases, the J end lost 5 bases, and 16 bases lay between the germline ends. This CDR3 has 14 residues. The CDR3 region has the DNA TGCAGTGCTAGCGGGGGGCCCTTTTTGGAGACCCAGTACTTC. Translated: CSASGGPFLETQYF.

The chain employs TRBV10-3 and TRBJ2-7; D ambiguous. V shed 2 bases and J shed 6 bases, with 5 bases lying between them. CDR1 is ENHRY and CDR2 is SYGVKD in the germline V gene. This CDR3 has 11 amino acids. The CDR3 loop reads CAISEGSEQYF. CDR3 DNA: TGTGCCATCAGTGAGGGGTCCGAGCAGTACTTC.

The rearrangement joins TRBV5-5 to TRBJ2-6, with D unresolved. Trimming cost V 5 bases and J 0 bases, with 12 bases left between them. The CDR3 consists of 16 residues. Germline V gene data show CDR1 as SGHKS and CDR2 as YYEKEE (reference sequence). This CDR3 is CASRPGLSSGANVLTF. The DNA for the CDR3 is TGTGCCAGCAGACCCGGGTTGTCCTCTGGGGCCAACGTCCTGACTTTC. Complete variable domain (other parts from reference TRBV5-5 and TRBJ2-6): DAGVTQSPTHLIKTRGQQVTLRCSPISGHKSVSWYQQVLGQGPQFIFQYYEKEERGRGNFPDRFSARQFPNYSSELNVNALLLGDSALYLCASRPGLSSGANVLTFGAGSRLTVL.

This rearrangement joins TRBV14 to TRBJ1-1; D gene uncertain. Trimming cost V 2 bases and J 5 bases, with 9 bases left between them. The CDR3 extends over 13 amino acids. Germline CDR1 SGHDN, CDR2 FVKESK. CDR3 coding DNA: TGTGCCAGCAGCCAATGGGGTGGGACTGAAGCTTTCTTT. It specifies CASSQWGGTEAFF.

This clonotype was detected only a few times. CDR3 coding DNA: TGTGCCAGCAGTTCATCTAGCGGGAGCACCGAGACCCAGTACTTC. Translating it yields CASSSSSGSTETQYF. The V and J genes are TRBV6-2 or TRBV6-3 and TRBJ2-5, with 10 positions matching TRBD2. V gave up 4 bases and J gave up 5 bases; unmatched junction bases: 7. The CDR3 has 15 residues. CDR1 is MNHEY, CDR2 SVGEGT, per germline.

The table lists this clonotype with a few counts. Here the CDR3 DNA reads TGTGCCAGCAGTCGGGGTCACAATGAGCAGTTCTTC. This codes for CASSRGHNEQFF. V gene TRBV27 combines with J gene TRBJ2-1; D may be TRBD2 (5 bases). The CDR3 contains 12 residues. Germline CDR1 and CDR2: MNHEY and SMNVEV (reference sequence). V dropped 5 bases and J dropped 5 bases, with 7 bases sitting between them.

The chain couples TRBV2 to TRBJ1-1; TRBD1 might be the D (6 bases). Trimming pared 2 bases from V and 4 bases from J, leaving 11 bases between. This CDR3 contains 14 residues. The germline V gene has CDR1 SNHLY and CDR2 FYNNEI. CDR3: CASSERGAATEAFF. The CDR3, as DNA: TGTGCCAGCAGTGAAAGGGGGGCGGCCACTGAAGCTTTCTTT.

There are a few counts of this clonotype. The V gene is TRBV27, the J gene TRBJ2-7, with D perhaps matching TRBD1 (5 bases). Germline values: CDR1 MNHEY, CDR2 SMNVEV (reference sequence). The CDR3 consists of 13 residues. The V gene lost 2 bases and the J gene lost 1 base, with 6 bases spanning the gap. The CDR3 DNA sequence: TGTGCCAGCAGTTTAGGGGCGTCCTACGAGCAGTACTTC. Protein sequence: CASSLGASYEQYF.

This clonotype was seen repeatedly, ten times or more. The chain carries TRBV4-2 and TRBJ1-2, with 8 nucleotides matching TRBD1. The V segment lost 0 bases and the J segment 7 bases; nucleotides outside the gene matches: 10. The CDR3 covers 16 residues. Germline-derived CDR1 and CDR2 are LGHNA and YNFKEQ. The CDR3 region has the DNA TGTGCCAGCAGCCAAGAGACAGGGGACGTCACGGGTGGCTACACCTTC. Protein sequence: CASSQETGDVTGGYTF.

This clonotype was picked up a small number of times. This chain joins TRBV9 and TRBJ1-5, with D possibly TRBD1 on 6 matching bases. Trimming left V 3 bases short and J 1 base short, with 8 bases between. The germline CDR1 and CDR2 sequences are SGDLS and YYNGEE. The CDR3 covers 14 residues. CDR3 in DNA: TGTGCCAGCAGCGGAACAGGGAGCAATCAGCCCCAGCATTTT. This sequence encodes CASSGTGSNQPQHF.